These 11 T cell receptor beta chains originate from one sample sequenced in a study of cytomegalovirus exposure and HLA in healthy donors. The PCR used 60 Vbeta and 13 Jbeta primers. Sequencing was performed with immunoSEQ multiplex PCR; in TCRdb, only in-frame clones are kept and a portion is missing. The sample lists approximately 95,000 clones, around 84% occurring once. The specimen was PBMCs. These TCRs come from a woman in her forties in good health and CMV-seropositive.

The V gene is TRBV5-1, the J gene TRBJ2-5, with TRBD2 identical over 8 bases. J gave up 5 bases and V 0 bases, and 3 bases lay outside the gene matches. The CDR3 is made up of 14 amino acids. The V gene's germline CDR1 is SGHRS and CDR2 YFSETQ. The CDR3 sequence: CASSLGTSRETQYF. In nucleotides, the CDR3 is TGCGCCAGCAGCTTGGGGACTAGCCGGGAGACCCAGTACTTC.

This clone has just one count. The chain carries TRBV6-4 and TRBJ2-4, with TRBD2 matching 11 bases. The CDR3 loop spans 17 amino acids. The germline gives CDR1 MRHNA, CDR2 SNTAGT. The ends lost 0 bases at V and 6 bases at J; junction bases unmatched: 7. The CDR3 region is CASSDSLAGGTVNIQYF. Written as DNA, the CDR3 is TGTGCCAGCAGTGACTCTCTAGCGGGAGGTACGGTAAACATTCAGTACTTC.

The chain is built from TRBV6-1 and TRBJ2-1; no reliable D call. CDR3 length equals 14 residues. The germline V gene has CDR1 MNHNS and CDR2 SASEGT. The V gene lost 0 bases and the J gene lost 0 bases, with 3 bases spanning the gap. The CDR3 sequence: CASSEASSYNEQFF. The CDR3 DNA is TGTGCCAGCAGTGAAGCTAGCTCCTACAATGAGCAGTTCTTC.

J is TRBJ1-5 and V is TRBV5-1; tentatively, D is TRBD1 (6 bases). The CDR3 is 15 residues long. Germline-derived CDR1 and CDR2 are SGHRS and YFSETQ. V lost 4 bases and J 5 bases, leaving 16 bases between the germline ends. The CDR3 loop reads CASSLTGQLDQPQHF. Written as DNA, the CDR3 is TGCGCCAGCAGCCTAACGGGACAACTGGATCAGCCCCAGCATTTT.

This clone was observed a handful of times. This chain links TRBV28 with TRBJ1-2; D possibly corresponds to TRBD1 (6 bases). CDR3 length: 13 residues. V gave up 8 bases and J gave up 7 bases, with 17 bases separating them. Germline-derived CDR1 and CDR2 are MDHEN and SYDVKM. For the CDR3, the DNA is TGTGCCAGCTCCGGACAGCGCGTAATTGGCTACACCTTC. Amino acids: CASSGQRVIGYTF.

The rearrangement joins TRBV18 to TRBJ1-1; D is unresolved. The germline CDR1 and CDR2 sequences are KGHSH and LQKENI. The ends were cut back, 2 bases at V and 1 base at J, with 8 bases in the middle. The CDR3 sequence is 14 residues long. CDR3 nucleotide sequence: TGTGCCAGCTCACCAACTGACAAGAACACTGAAGCTTTCTTT. Translating gives CASSPTDKNTEAFF.

The chain combines TRBV19 with TRBJ2-3; TRBD2 agrees at 11 bases. From germline, CDR1 is LNHDA and CDR2 SQIVND (reference sequence). The junction had 9 bases not matched to a gene; V was cut back by 5 bases and J by 5 bases. The CDR3 contains 16 residues. The chain's CDR3 is CASSPSLAGGVDTQYF. The CDR3 region has the DNA TGTGCCAGTAGTCCCTCCTTAGCGGGAGGGGTAGATACGCAGTATTTT. The full variable domain, completed using reference TRBV19 and TRBJ2-3, is DGGITQSPKYLFRKEGQNVTLSCEQNLNHDAMYWYRQDPGQGLRLIYYSQIVNDFQKGDIAEGYSVSREKKESFPLTVTSAQKNPTAFYLCASSPSLAGGVDTQYFGPGTRLTVL.

The V call is TRBV6-6, the J call TRBJ2-7, with D possibly TRBD1 on 6 matching bases. V lost 4 bases, J lost 2 bases, and 15 bases lay in between. CDR3 size: 15 residues. Germline values: CDR1 MNHNY, CDR2 SVGAGI (reference sequence). Here the CDR3 DNA reads TGTGCCAGCAGTTTGACAGGCGTCGATCCCTACGAGCAGTACTTC. Amino acids: CASSLTGVDPYEQYF.

The rearrangement joins TRBV2 to TRBJ2-3, with D maybe TRBD2 (6 bases). CDR3 length equals 15 residues. Between the trimmed V and J ends, which lost 1 base and 2 bases, there was a span of 10 bases. The germline V gene has CDR1 SNHLY and CDR2 FYNNEI. In nucleotides, the CDR3 is TGTGCCAGCAGTGAAGGGGACTTTTACACAGATACGCAGTATTTT. This encodes CASSEGDFYTDTQYF.

This chain joins TRBV6-1 and TRBJ2-3; possibly TRBD2 for D (6 bases). CDR1 is MNHNS, CDR2 SASEGT, per germline. V was pared by 3 bases and J by 1 base, with 11 bases between. The CDR3 spans 15 residues. The CDR3 is CASSDGPGGTDTQYF. For the CDR3, the DNA is TGTGCCAGCAGTGACGGTCCGGGGGGCACAGATACGCAGTATTTT.

The rearrangement uses TRBV30 and TRBJ1-5; 7 bases are a match to TRBD1. The CDR3 has 19 residues. V gave up 3 bases and J gave up 2 bases; unmatched junction bases: 19. CDR1 GTSNPN and CDR2 SVGIG come from the germline V gene (reference sequence). In DNA, the CDR3 is TGTGCCTGGAGGGGCCGGGACAGAAAACTCCTAGCAGGCAATCAGCCCCAGCATTTT. Its translation: CAWRGRDRKLLAGNQPQHF.